Listed below are T cell receptor beta chains from one sample, sequenced in a study of technical replicates of blood from a handful of donors. Clones were read by immunoSEQ multiplex PCR, and TCRdb kept only the in-frame ones, dropping some. The data hold more than 10,000 clones, with about 85% observed a single time. The sample consisted of PBMCs. These receptors were obtained from a human donor in good health. Each CDR3 is given with its conserved first and last residue. D genes are given only for firm matches. A row's size may be missing; if present it is once, few, many or a size class.

j_call d_call cdr3_length v_call clone_size cdr3_nt cdr3_aa
TRBJ2-1 - 12 TRBV18 - TGTGCCAGCTCACCTCAGTACAATGAGCAGTTCTTC CASSPQYNEQFF
TRBJ2-3 - 17 TRBV30 - TGTGCCTGGAGTGTTCCCCCTCGGGCGGGATCCACAGATACGCAGTATTTT CAWSVPPRAGSTDTQYF
TRBJ1-3 - 16 TRBV9 - TGTGCCAGCAGCGGACAGAACCAAGGCTCTGGAAACACCATATATTTT CASSGQNQGSGNTIYF
TRBJ2-5 TRBD1 14 TRBV18 - TGTGCCAGCTCACCGACAGGGGGTTGGGAGACCCAGTACTTC CASSPTGGWETQYF
TRBJ2-3 - 13 TRBV7-9 - TGTGCCAGCAGCTTGTTAGATCCAGATACGCAGTATTTT CASSLLDPDTQYF
TRBJ1-5 TRBD1 15 TRBV10-3 - TGTGCCATCAGTGAGAGGCAGGGGGCTCGACAGCCCCAGCATTTT CAISERQGARQPQHF
TRBJ1-2 - 14 TRBV2 - TGTGCCAGCAGGCGGGACTCTGCTAACTATGGCTACACCTTC CASRRDSANYGYTF
TRBJ2-1 - 15 TRBV6-5 - TGTGCCAGCAGTTCCTTGGGCGTTGGGCGCAATGAGCAGTTCTTC CASSSLGVGRNEQFF
TRBJ2-1 TRBD1 13 TRBV5-1 - TGCGCCAGCAGCCAAAATCGACAGGGTACGCAGTTCTTC CASSQNRQGTQFF
TRBJ1-2 TRBD1 14 TRBV30 - TGTGCCTGGAGCCCTGGACAGGGACCGTATGGCTACACCTTC CAWSPGQGPYGYTF
TRBJ1-6 - 15 TRBV6-1 once TGTGCCAGCAGTGAACGACAGGATTATAATTCACCCCTCCACTTT CASSERQDYNSPLHF
TRBJ2-7 TRBD2 15 TRBV6-1 - TGTGCCAGCAGTGTGGGACTAGCACTAATCTACGAGCAGTACTTC CASSVGLALIYEQYF
TRBJ1-5 TRBD1 18 TRBV9 - TGTGCCAGCAGCGCCGGGACAGGGCTCATCGGCAGCAATCAGCCCCAGCATTTT CASSAGTGLIGSNQPQHF
TRBJ2-7 TRBD1 16 TRBV7-9 - TGTGCCAGCAGCCCGGGACAGGGGCGGGAGACCTACGAGCAGTACTTC CASSPGQGRETYEQYF
TRBJ2-1 TRBD2 13 TRBV5-4 - TGTGCCAGCAGCTTAGCGGGAGGCAATGAGCAGTTCTTC CASSLAGGNEQFF
TRBJ2-5 TRBD2 14 TRBV19 - TGTGCCAGTAGTATGAGGGAGGGCCGGGAGACCCAGTACTTC CASSMREGRETQYF
TRBJ2-3 - 13 TRBV18 once TGTGCCAGCTCACCCCTAGAACAGGGTACGCAGTATTTT CASSPLEQGTQYF
TRBJ2-3 - 14 TRBV30 - TGTGCCTGGAGTGTAATGTTCGGCACAGATACGCAGTATTTT CAWSVMFGTDTQYF
TRBJ2-7 - 21 TRBV1 - TGCACCAGCAGCCAAAAAATTTCCGAGACTAGCGGGGGTGAACAAACCTACGAGCAGTACTTC CTSSQKISETSGGEQTYEQYF
TRBJ2-5 TRBD2 11 TRBV29-1 - TGCAGCGGCCGGGGGGGAGAGACCCAGTACTTC CSGRGGETQYF
TRBJ1-1 - 15 TRBV25-1 few TGTGCCAGCAGTGATGTACAGGGAGTGAGCACTGAAGCTTTCTTT CASSDVQGVSTEAFF
TRBJ1-2 TRBD1 13 TRBV5-5 once TGTGCCAGCGACACCGGACAGGGCCTCGGCTACACCTTC CASDTGQGLGYTF
TRBJ2-3 TRBD2 18 TRBV27 - TGTGCCAGCAGTTTCTTAGCGGGGGGAGGTTCCTCCACAGATACGCAGTATTTT CASSFLAGGGSSTDTQYF
TRBJ1-4 TRBD1 14 TRBV4-2 - TGTGCCAGCAGCCAAGGGGGACGACAGGGAGAACTGTTTTTT CASSQGGRQGELFF
TRBJ1-1 - 14 TRBV5-1 few TGCGCCAGCAGCTTGCAGGGGATGAACACTGAAGCTTTCTTT CASSLQGMNTEAFF
TRBJ1-1 - 14 TRBV11-3 - TGTGCCAGCAGTCTAGACAGTGTGAACACTGAAGCTTTCTTT CASSLDSVNTEAFF
TRBJ2-1 TRBD2 21 TRBV5-1 - TGCGCCAGCAGCCCGCAAAAATCTAGCGGGAGGGCCGTCGGTATGTACAATGAGCAGTTCTTC CASSPQKSSGRAVGMYNEQFF
TRBJ1-5 - 15 TRBV2 - TGTGCCAGCAGTGATCGGAGGTCAGGCCCCCGGGGGCAGCATTTT CASSDRRSGPRGQHF
TRBJ2-7 - 14 TRBV7-8 - TGTGCCAGCAGCTTAGCGGCCAGCTCCTACGAGCAGTACTTC CASSLAASSYEQYF